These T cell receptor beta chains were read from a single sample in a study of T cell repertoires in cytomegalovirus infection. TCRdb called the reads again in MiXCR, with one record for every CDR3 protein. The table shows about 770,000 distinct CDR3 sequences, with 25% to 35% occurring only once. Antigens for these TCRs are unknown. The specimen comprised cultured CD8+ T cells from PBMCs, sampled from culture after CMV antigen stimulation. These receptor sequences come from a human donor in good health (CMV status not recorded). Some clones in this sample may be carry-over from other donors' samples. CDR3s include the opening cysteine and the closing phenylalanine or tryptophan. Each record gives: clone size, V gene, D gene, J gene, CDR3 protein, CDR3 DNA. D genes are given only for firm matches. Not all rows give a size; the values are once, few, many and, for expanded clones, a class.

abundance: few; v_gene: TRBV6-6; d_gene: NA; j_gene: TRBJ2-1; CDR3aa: CASSYLGTERESFSEQFF; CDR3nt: TGTGCCAGCAGTTACTTGGGTACCGAACGGGAGTCCTTCTCTGAGCAGTTCTTC
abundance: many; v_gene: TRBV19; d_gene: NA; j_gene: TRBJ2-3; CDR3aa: CASSIDNTDTQYF; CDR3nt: TGTGCCAGTAGTATAGACAACACAGATACGCAGTATTTT
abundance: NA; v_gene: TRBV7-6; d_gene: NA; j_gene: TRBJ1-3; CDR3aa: CASSLDSFSGNTIYF; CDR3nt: TGTGCCAGCAGCTTAGACAGCTTCTCTGGAAACACCATATATTTT
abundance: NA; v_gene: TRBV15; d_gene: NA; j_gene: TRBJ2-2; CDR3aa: CATSRVKGGAGELFF; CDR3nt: TGTGCCACCAGCAGAGTTAAGGGCGGAGCCGGGGAGCTGTTTTTT
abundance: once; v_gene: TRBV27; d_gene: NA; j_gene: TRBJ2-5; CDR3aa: CASSGGGSEWETQYF; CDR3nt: TGTGCCAGCAGTGGAGGGGGTAGCGAGTGGGAGACCCAGTACTTC
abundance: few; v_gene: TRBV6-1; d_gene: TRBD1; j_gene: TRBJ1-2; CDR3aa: CASSHTNQGARRYGYTF; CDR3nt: TGTGCCAGCAGTCACACAAATCAGGGGGCGCGTAGATATGGCTACACCTTC
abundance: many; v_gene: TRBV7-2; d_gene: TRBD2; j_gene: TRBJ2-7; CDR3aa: CASSWSGGVSYEQYF; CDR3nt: TGTGCCAGCAGCTGGAGCGGGGGGGTTTCTTACGAGCAGTACTTC
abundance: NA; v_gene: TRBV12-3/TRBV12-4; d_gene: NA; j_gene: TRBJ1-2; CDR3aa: CASTLILQGTGGGYTF; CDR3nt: TGTGCCAGCACCCTTATATTACAGGGAACCGGTGGAGGCTACACCTTC
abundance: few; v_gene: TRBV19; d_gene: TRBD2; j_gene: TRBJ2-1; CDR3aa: CASSITSGIYNEQFF; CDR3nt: TGTGCCAGTAGTATAACTAGCGGGATCTACAATGAGCAGTTCTTC
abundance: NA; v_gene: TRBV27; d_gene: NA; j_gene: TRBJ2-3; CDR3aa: CASSQFGGTQYF; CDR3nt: TGTGCCAGCAGCCAATTCGGGGGTACGCAGTATTTT
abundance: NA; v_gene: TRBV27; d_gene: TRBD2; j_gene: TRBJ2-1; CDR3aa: CASSLISGGHIDRNEQFF; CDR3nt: TGTGCCAGCAGTTTGATCAGCGGGGGCCATATTGATCGCAATGAGCAGTTCTTC
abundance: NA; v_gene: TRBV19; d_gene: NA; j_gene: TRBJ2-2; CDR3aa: CASSMGQGGTGELFF; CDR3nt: TGTGCCAGTAGTATGGGTCAGGGGGGCACCGGGGAGCTGTTTTTT
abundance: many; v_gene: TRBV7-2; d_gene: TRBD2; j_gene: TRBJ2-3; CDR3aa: CASSLAPDSGGRADTQYF; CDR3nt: TGTGCCAGCAGCTTAGCCCCCGATAGCGGGGGGAGAGCAGATACGCAGTATTTT
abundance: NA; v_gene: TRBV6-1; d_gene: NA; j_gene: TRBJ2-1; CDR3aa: CASIGRAHEQFF; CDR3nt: TGTGCCAGCATAGGCAGGGCCCATGAGCAGTTCTTC
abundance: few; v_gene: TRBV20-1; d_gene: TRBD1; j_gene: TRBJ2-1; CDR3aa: CSALGTVYNNEQFF; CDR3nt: TGCAGTGCTCTAGGGACAGTATACAACAATGAGCAGTTCTTC
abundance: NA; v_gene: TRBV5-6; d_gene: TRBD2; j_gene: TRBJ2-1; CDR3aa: CASSPRYRRGSYNEQFF; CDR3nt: TGTGCCAGCAGCCCTCGTTATCGGCGGGGGTCCTACAATGAGCAGTTCTTC
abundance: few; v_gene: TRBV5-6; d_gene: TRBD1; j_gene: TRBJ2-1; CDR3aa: CASSLVVGQGEVSNEQFF; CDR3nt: TGTGCCAGCAGCTTGGTCGTAGGACAGGGAGAAGTGAGCAATGAGCAGTTCTTC
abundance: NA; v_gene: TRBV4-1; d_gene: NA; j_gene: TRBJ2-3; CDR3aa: CASSLLRGAGDTQYF; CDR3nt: TGCGCCAGCAGCCTCCTCCGGGGGGCTGGAGATACGCAGTATTTT
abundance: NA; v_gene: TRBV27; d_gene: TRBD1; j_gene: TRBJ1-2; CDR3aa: CASSLSARQGNGYTF; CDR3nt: TGTGCCAGCAGTTTATCGGCAAGACAGGGGAATGGCTACACCTTC
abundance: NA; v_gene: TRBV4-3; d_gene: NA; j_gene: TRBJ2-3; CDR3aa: CASSQDVGFTDTQYF; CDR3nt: TGCGCCAGCAGCCAAGATGTGGGGTTCACAGATACGCAGTATTTT
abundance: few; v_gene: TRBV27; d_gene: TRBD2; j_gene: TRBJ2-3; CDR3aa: CASSLDGPSGSPSTDTQYF; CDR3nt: TGTGCCAGCAGTTTAGATGGGCCTAGCGGGAGCCCTAGCACAGATACGCAGTATTTT
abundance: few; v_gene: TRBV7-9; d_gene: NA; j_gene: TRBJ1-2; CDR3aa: CASSLETESYGYTF; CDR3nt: TGTGCCAGCAGCTTAGAGACAGAATCCTATGGCTACACCTTC
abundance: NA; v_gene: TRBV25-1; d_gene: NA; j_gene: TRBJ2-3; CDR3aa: CASSDTLGGYADTQYF; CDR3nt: TGTGCCAGCAGTGATACTCTAGGGGGGTACGCAGATACGCAGTATTTT